These 2 T cell receptor beta chains were sequenced from one sample in a study of T-cell reconstitution after alpha-beta-depleted transplantation in children. Preparation of the TCRbeta library involved a method that used unique molecular identifiers. TCRdb recomputed calls from the PCR reads with MiXCR, one row per CDR3 protein. The data show hundreds of thousands of distinct CDR3 sequences, with just under 8.5% seen just once and less than 8% held by the top ten. The starting material was PBMCs, mostly from graft donor cells, obtained 180 days after TCRalphabeta/CD19-depleted stem cell transplant. The receptors shown here come from a male patient between 10 and 17 years old who had a stem cell transplant for acute lymphoblastic leukemia, so the T cells may come from the graft donor.

This chain links TRBV4-1 with TRBJ1-1; the D is unclear. This CDR3 contains 15 residues. CDR1 and CDR2 from the germline V gene are MGHRA and YSYEKL. Trimming pared 2 bases from V and 0 bases from J, leaving 10 bases between. The chain's CDR3 is CASSQPTDMNTEAFF. The CDR3 DNA is TGCGCCAGCAGCCAACCCACCGACATGAACACTGAAGCTTTCTTT.

In this sample, this clonotype turned up once. The rearrangement joins TRBV28 to TRBJ2-4; 8 bases agree with TRBD2. V gave up 8 bases and J gave up 8 bases; unmatched junction bases: 5. Looked up from germline, CDR1 is MDHEN and CDR2 is SYDVKM. This CDR3 spans 12 amino acids. The CDR3 region is CASGSGGDIQYF. DNA of the CDR3: TGTGCCAGCGGGTCGGGGGGGGACATTCAGTACTTC.